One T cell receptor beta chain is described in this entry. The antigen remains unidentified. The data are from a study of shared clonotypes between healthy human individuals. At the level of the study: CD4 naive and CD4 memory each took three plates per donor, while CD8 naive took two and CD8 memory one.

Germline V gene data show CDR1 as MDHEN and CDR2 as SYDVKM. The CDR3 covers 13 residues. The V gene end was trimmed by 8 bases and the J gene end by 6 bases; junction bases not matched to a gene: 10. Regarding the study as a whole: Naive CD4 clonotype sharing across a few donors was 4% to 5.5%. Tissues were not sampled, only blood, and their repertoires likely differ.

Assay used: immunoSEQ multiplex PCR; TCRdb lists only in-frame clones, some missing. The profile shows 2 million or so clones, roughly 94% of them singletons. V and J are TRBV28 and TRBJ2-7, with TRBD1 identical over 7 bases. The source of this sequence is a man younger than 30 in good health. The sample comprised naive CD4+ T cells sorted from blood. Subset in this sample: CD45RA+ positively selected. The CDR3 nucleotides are TGTGCCAGCCTTGACAGGGCTGTATCCGAGCAGTACTTC. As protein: CASLDRAVSEQYF.